The 29 T cell receptor beta chains listed next were all sequenced from one sample in a study of tissue T cells after allogeneic stem cell transplantation. The table came from immunoSEQ multiplex PCR; TCRdb's copy has only in-frame clones and leaves some out. The sample has just over 20,000 clones; roughly two thirds are singletons. The material sequenced was blood. The receptors were sampled from a female BALB/c mouse in good health. The MHC haplotype of the strain is H2-d.

On this clone itself: Genes and germline are mouse. Sequencing ends 1 residue short of the CDR3 end; the germline J gene provides the rest. The V call is TRBV29, the J call TRBJ1-1; TRBD1 aligns across 11 bases. J was trimmed by 4 bases and V by 3 bases; bases with no gene match: 1. CDR1 is MSHET, CDR2 SYDVDS, per germline. This CDR3 is built from 14 residues. CDR3 sequence reads: CASSLGTGGTEVFF. The DNA read from the CDR3 is TGTGCTAGCAGTTTGGGGACAGGGGGCACAGAAGTCTTC.

This clone came up a few times. Any gene name here is a mouse gene name. The CDR3 end falls 1 residue outside the read, so it is completed with the germline J gene. This chain links TRBV16 with TRBJ1-5; D call uncertain. The CDR3 length is 14 residues. Germline-derived CDR1 and CDR2 are SGHSA and FRNQAP. Trimming stripped 3 bases from V and 0 bases from J, with 6 bases between. CDR3 loop: CASSFPPNNQAPLF. Partial CDR3 DNA: TGTGCAAGCAGCTTCCCACCTAACAACCAGGCTCCGCTT.

This clone has more than one count but fewer than ten. Gene names denote mouse genes. The observed sequence ends 1 residue before the CDR3 terminus, with the missing tail filled in from the germline J gene. V usage is TRBV22 and J usage is TRBJ2-7; the D call of TRBD1 is as the table states it, not checked on the DNA. TRBV22 is described as a pseudogene. This CDR3 has 14 residues. The CDR3 is CASSSHRDSYEQYF. The DNA read from the CDR3 is TGTGCCAGCAGTTCGCACAGGGACTCCTATGAACAGTAC.

To note about this clone: The germline and genes are mouse ones. The CDR3 end is not reached by the read, which stops 1 residue before it; the germline J gene fills it in. The chain combines TRBV13-2 with TRBJ2-1; 9 bases fit TRBD2. This CDR3 contains 15 residues. Trimming removed 2 bases from V and 4 bases from J; junction bases left unmatched: 4. The germline V gene has CDR1 NNHNN and CDR2 SYGAGS (reference sequence). CDR3 DNA, as far as it was read: TGTGCCAGCGGTGACTGGGGGGGGAGGTATGCTGAGCAGTTC. Residues: CASGDWGGRYAEQF. The whole CDR3 sequence reads CASGDWGGRYAEQFF.

Notes on this clone: Gene names denote mouse genes. Coverage ceases 1 residue before the CDR3 finishes, and the germline J gene fills in the end. The V call is TRBV5, the J call TRBJ2-5, with TRBD2 matching 7 bases. This CDR3 spans 14 amino acids. The V segment lost 0 bases and the J segment 8 bases; nucleotides outside the gene matches: 5. Germline V gives CDR1 LGHNA, CDR2 YNLKQL (reference sequence). CDR3 bases read: TGTGCCAGCAGCCAAGATCCTGGGGGATCCACCCAGTAC. Its translation: CASSQDPGGSTQY. The entire CDR3 protein reads CASSQDPGGSTQYF.

For this clone: Gene labels here are mouse ones. The CDR3 end falls 1 residue outside the read, so it is completed with the germline J gene. The chain has TRBV13-2 and TRBJ1-2; D not resolved. Germline V gives CDR1 NNHNN, CDR2 SYGAGS (reference sequence). The CDR3 has 12 amino acids. The V end lost 0 bases, the J end lost 4 bases, and 4 bases lay between the germline ends. CDR3: CASGDAVSDYTF. CDR3 DNA (partial): TGTGCCAGCGGTGATGCCGTCTCCGACTACACC.

To note about this clone: Gene names are the mouse ones. The observed sequence ends 1 residue before the CDR3 terminus, with the missing tail filled in from the germline J gene. The rearrangement joins TRBV19 to TRBJ2-1; TRBD2 matches 8 bases. CDR3 length: 17 residues. The V gene's germline CDR1 is FNHDT and CDR2 SITEND (reference sequence). The V and J ends lost 1 base and 1 base, in that order; junction bases with no gene match: 7. Partial CDR3 DNA: TGTGCCAGCAGTATACCCCCCCTGGGGGGAAACTATGCTGAGCAGTTC. Translation: CASSIPPLGGNYAEQF. The complete CDR3 sequence is CASSIPPLGGNYAEQFF.

As concerns this clone: Gene names denote mouse genes. The read finishes 1 residue shy of the CDR3 end, and the germline J gene is used to complete it. J is TRBJ1-4 and V is TRBV29; 10 bases fit TRBD1. The J segment lost 1 base and the V segment lost 7 bases, leaving 3 bases of the junction unmatched. The CDR3 covers 15 residues. Germline-derived CDR1 and CDR2 are MSHET and SYDVDS. CDR3 bases read: TGTGCTAGCAAAGACAGGGGGCATTCCAACGAAAGATTATTT. This codes for CASKDRGHSNERLF. The entire CDR3 reads CASKDRGHSNERLFF.

Notes on this clone: The listed genes are named as in mouse. The sequenced fragment ends 1 residue before the CDR3 boundary, so the rest is inferred from the germline J gene. This chain uses TRBV31 with TRBJ2-2; D is undetermined. V lost 0 bases to trimming and J lost 0 bases, with 5 bases between them. CDR3 length: 14 amino acids. Germline V gene data show CDR1 as GKSSPN and CDR2 as SITVG. The part of the CDR3 DNA that was read is TGTGCCTGGAGTCTAACAGCAAACACCGGGCAGCTCTAC. This codes for CAWSLTANTGQLY. The entire CDR3 protein is CAWSLTANTGQLYF.

This clone was seen more than once but under ten times. The genes are named according to mouse. Read data end 1 residue before the CDR3 end; the end is taken from the germline J gene. The chain employs TRBV13-1 and TRBJ1-2, with 10 bases matching TRBD1. Germline CDR1 reads NSHNY; CDR2 reads SYGAGN. Unmatched junction bases numbered 1, after V lost 2 bases and J lost 3 bases. The CDR3 covers 14 residues. Partial CDR3 DNA: TGTGCCAGCAGTGAGGGACAGGGGTACTCCGACTACACC. Translation: CASSEGQGYSDYT. The whole CDR3 protein reads CASSEGQGYSDYTF.

On this clone: Mouse gene names apply. The read finishes 1 residue shy of the CDR3 end, and the germline J gene is used to complete it. The J gene is TRBJ1-3, the V gene TRBV5; D is uncertain. The CDR3 totals 15 residues. V was trimmed by 0 bases and J by 0 bases, leaving 6 bases between them. CDR1 is LGHNA, CDR2 YNLKQL, per germline (reference sequence). The part of the CDR3 DNA that was read is TGTGCCAGCAGCCAAGATCGATTTTCTGGAAATACGCTCTAT. It is translated as CASSQDRFSGNTLY. The full CDR3 reads CASSQDRFSGNTLYF.

Concerning this clone itself: Gene names denote mouse genes. Read sequence stops 1 residue before the CDR3 end, and the germline J gene provides the missing end. V usage is TRBV13-3 and J usage is TRBJ2-7; 8 bases match TRBD2. The CDR3 is 14 amino acids. Germline loops: CDR1 NNHDY, CDR2 SYVADS. V dropped 1 base and J dropped 6; count of bases not matched to a gene: 6. The CDR3 spells CASSDWGGRGEQYF. CDR3 DNA, as far as it was read: TGTGCCAGCAGTGATTGGGGGGGGCGCGGTGAACAGTAC.

In regard to this clone: These gene names are mouse names. The read ends 1 residue early relative to the CDR3; the germline J gene fills the gap. This chain uses TRBV5 with TRBJ2-5, with no clear D. The germline CDR1 and CDR2 sequences are LGHNA and YNLKQL (reference sequence). Trimming pared 1 base from V and 0 bases from J, leaving 8 bases between. CDR3 length: 15 amino acids. CDR3: CASSQAGFNQDTQYF. Partial CDR3 DNA: TGTGCCAGCAGCCAAGCCGGGTTTAACCAAGACACCCAGTAC.

A word on this clone: The gene names given are mouse names. The CDR3 end lies 1 residue beyond the end of the read and is filled in from the germline J gene. The rearrangement links TRBV13-2 to TRBJ1-2, with TRBD1 matching over 8 bases. Germline V gene sequence: CDR1 NNHNN, CDR2 SYGAGS (reference sequence). The CDR3 consists of 13 residues. The J segment lost 6 bases and the V segment lost 3 bases, leaving 4 bases of the junction unmatched. The CDR3 loop is CASGGGTGPDYTF. Partial CDR3 DNA: TGTGCCAGCGGTGGCGGGACAGGCCCCGACTACACC.

On this clone itself: Mouse germline and gene names are used. The observed sequence ends 1 residue before the CDR3 terminus, with the missing tail filled in from the germline J gene. This chain connects TRBV19 to TRBJ1-5, with 9 bases lining up with TRBD1. From germline, CDR1 is FNHDT and CDR2 SITEND (reference sequence). V shed 4 bases and J 5 bases; nucleotides not matched to a gene: 4. CDR3 length: 14 amino acids. The CDR3 sequence is CASSPRDRDQAPLF. The sequenced CDR3 bases are TGTGCCAGCAGTCCGCGGGACAGGGACCAGGCTCCGCTT.

Regarding this clone: Gene names denote mouse genes. The read ends 1 residue before the CDR3 terminus; that terminus is restored from the germline J gene. The V call is TRBV2, the J call TRBJ1-4; TRBD1 matches 10 bases. With V trimmed by 1 base and J by 7 bases, 6 bases remained unmatched. This CDR3 contains 16 residues. CDR1 is LGHNA and CDR2 is YSYQKL in the germline V gene. The sequenced CDR3 bases are TGTGCCAGCAGCCAAGTCCCGGGACAGGGGACCGAAAGATTATTT. Amino acids: CASSQVPGQGTERLF. The entire CDR3 protein is CASSQVPGQGTERLFF. Full variable domain (outside the CDR3, taken from reference TRBV2 and TRBJ1-4): DPKIIQKPKYLVAVTGSEKILICEQYLGHNAMYWYRQSAKKPLEFMFSYSYQKLMDNQTASSRFQPQSSKKNHLDLQITALKPDDSATYFCASSQVPGQGTERLFFGHGTKLSVL.

This clone was detected only a few times. Gene labels here are mouse ones. Read data end 1 residue before the CDR3 end; the end is taken from the germline J gene. The rearrangement links TRBV13-2 to TRBJ2-2; TRBD1 matches 10 bases. This CDR3 has 16 residues. The germline V gene has CDR1 NNHNN and CDR2 SYGAGS (reference sequence). Trimming cost V 3 bases and J 1 base; bases outside gene matches: 3. This CDR3 is CASGARDRGNTGQLYF. Incomplete CDR3 DNA: TGTGCCAGCGGTGCTCGGGACAGGGGAAACACCGGGCAGCTCTAC.

Of note for this clone: The gene names here belong to mouse. Read sequence stops 1 residue before the CDR3 end, and the germline J gene provides the missing end. This chain uses TRBV14 with TRBJ1-6, with a tentative D call TRBD1 (5 bases). TRBJ1-6 is sorted into the ORF group, with uncertain function. The V and J ends lost 4 bases and 6 bases respectively, with 5 bases between them. Germline V lookup: CDR1 SGHDT, CDR2 FRDEAV. This CDR3 is built from 12 residues. CDR3 sequence reads: CASSQGNSPLYF. The CDR3 DNA, read in part, is TGTGCCAGCAGTCAGGGTAATTCGCCCCTCTAC.

As concerns this clone: Gene names and germline match the mouse. The CDR3 end falls 1 residue outside the read, so it is completed with the germline J gene. The gene calls are TRBV12-2 and TRBJ1-1; tentative D call: TRBD1 (6 bases). Germline assignment: CDR1 SGHLS and CDR2 HYDKME. This CDR3 comprises 12 residues. V lost 0 bases and J lost 6, with 7 bases in between. CDR3 protein: CASSLGGPEVFF. The covered CDR3 bases are TGTGCCAGCTCTCTCGGGGGGCCAGAAGTCTTC.

A note on this clone: Gene names and germline refer to mouse. The CDR3 extends 1 residue past the end of the read, so its final part is completed from the germline J gene. The chain combines TRBV5 with TRBJ2-3; 10 nucleotides agree with TRBD1. CDR1 and CDR2 (germline): LGHNA, YNLKQL (reference sequence). CDR3 length: 15 residues. The V segment lost 4 bases and the J segment 0 bases; nucleotides outside the gene matches: 1. The CDR3 here is CASSRGQGSAETLYF. The CDR3 DNA, read in part, is TGTGCCAGCAGCCGGGGACAGGGGAGTGCAGAAACGCTGTAT.

In its sample, this clone was seen a few times. Gene names and germline match the mouse. The observed sequence ends 1 residue before the CDR3 terminus, with the missing tail filled in from the germline J gene. V usage is TRBV13-2 and J usage is TRBJ1-4, with TRBD1 as a possible D gene (5 bases). Deletions cut 5 bases from V and 0 bases from J, with 8 bases between. The length of the CDR3 is 14 residues. Looked up from germline, CDR1 is NNHNN and CDR2 is SYGAGS (reference sequence). The covered CDR3 bases are TGTGCCAGCGGAGGACAAATTTCCAACGAAAGATTATTT. It yields the protein CASGGQISNERLF. The complete CDR3 protein is CASGGQISNERLFF.

Concerning this clone itself: Genes here carry mouse names. The sequenced fragment ends 1 residue before the CDR3 boundary, so the rest is inferred from the germline J gene. This same CDR3 is encoded by further DNA sequences in the sample. The V call is TRBV1, the J call TRBJ2-4; no firm D call. The CDR3 sequence is 12 residues long. V was trimmed by 3 bases and J by 3 bases, leaving 4 bases between them. Germline loops: CDR1 NSQYPW, CDR2 LRSPGD (reference sequence). CDR3: CTCSAGQNTLYF. The covered CDR3 bases are TGCACCTGCAGTGCCGGACAAAACACCTTGTAC.

On this clone: The germline and genes are mouse ones. The read comes to an end 1 residue before the CDR3 does, leaving the germline J gene to fill in the end. This sequence joins TRBV29 and TRBJ1-2, with D tentatively TRBD1 (6 bases). The germline gives CDR1 MSHET, CDR2 SYDVDS. V shed 3 bases and J shed 4 bases, with 9 bases lying between them. The CDR3 spans 13 residues. This CDR3 reads CASSFGGGSDYTF. CDR3 DNA (partial): TGTGCTAGCAGTTTTGGGGGCGGCTCCGACTACACC.

Points on this clone: Mouse germline and gene names are used. The CDR3 is cut off 1 residue early in the read; its end comes from the germline J gene. The chain carries TRBV20 and TRBJ1-4; D not resolved. Deletions cut 0 bases from V and 2 bases from J, with 4 bases between. Germline V gives CDR1 GFQATS, CDR2 STVNSAI. The CDR3 covers 13 residues. CDR3 DNA, as far as it was read: TGTGGTGCTAGGGAGGGGTCCAACGAAAGATTATTT. Protein product: CGAREGSNERLF. The whole CDR3 protein is CGAREGSNERLFF.

Remarks on this clone: Germline and genes here are mouse. The read ends 1 residue early relative to the CDR3; the germline J gene fills the gap. This rearrangement joins TRBV13-1 to TRBJ1-4; 7 nucleotides match TRBD1. Losses at the gene ends were 3 bases for V and 5 bases for J; bases not matched to a gene: 4. Germline V gene lookup returns CDR1 NSHNY and CDR2 SYGAGN. This CDR3 spans 14 amino acids. The CDR3 is CASSVTGANERLFF. CDR3 DNA, as far as it was read: TGTGCCAGCAGTGTCACAGGGGCGAACGAAAGATTATTT.

This clone was seen only a few times. The germline and genes are mouse ones. The read halts 1 residue ahead of the CDR3 end, with the missing end drawn from the germline J gene. The chain combines TRBV20 with TRBJ1-5, with D uncertain. V was clipped by 3 bases and J by 1 base, with 10 bases between them. Germline lookup yields CDR1 GFQATS and CDR2 STVNSAI. The CDR3 length is 14 residues. Partial CDR3 DNA: TGTGGTGCTAGTAGGGCAGAAAACAACCAGGCTCCGCTT. The encoded protein is CGASRAENNQAPL. The complete CDR3 reads CGASRAENNQAPLF.

In regard to this clone: Mouse gene names apply. The read comes to an end 1 residue before the CDR3 does, leaving the germline J gene to fill in the end. The chain combines TRBV13-1 with TRBJ2-5; no reliable D call. V was trimmed by 2 bases and J by 4 bases, leaving 5 bases between them. Germline CDR1 is NSHNY and CDR2 is SYGAGN. The length of the CDR3 is 12 residues. Partial CDR3 DNA: TGTGCCAGCAGTGACGTCAAAGACACCCAGTAC. Protein sequence: CASSDVKDTQY. The entire CDR3 is CASSDVKDTQYF.

For this clone: All gene names here are mouse names. The read ends 1 residue shy of where the CDR3 ends; the end is completed using the germline J gene. The chain combines TRBV1 with TRBJ2-5; 9 bases are shared with TRBD2. Trimming at V came to 0 bases and at J to 2 bases, leaving 0 bases not matched to a gene. The germline V gene has CDR1 NSQYPW and CDR2 LRSPGD (reference sequence). CDR3 size: 15 residues. The CDR3 loop is CTCSADGGAQDTQYF. The CDR3 bases that were read are TGCACCTGCAGTGCAGATGGGGGGGCCCAAGACACCCAGTAC.

With regard to this clone: Genes and germline are mouse. The CDR3 goes on 1 residue after the read ends, and that part is filled in from the germline J gene. The chain couples TRBV13-3 to TRBJ2-4; 7 bases agree with TRBD1. The junction had 3 bases not matched to a gene; V was cut back by 5 bases and J by 0 bases. The CDR3 spans 14 residues. CDR1 NNHDY and CDR2 SYVADS come from the germline V gene. The CDR3 sequence: CASSYRGSQNTLYF. The part of the CDR3 DNA that was read is TGTGCCAGCAGCTACAGGGGTAGTCAAAACACCTTGTAC.